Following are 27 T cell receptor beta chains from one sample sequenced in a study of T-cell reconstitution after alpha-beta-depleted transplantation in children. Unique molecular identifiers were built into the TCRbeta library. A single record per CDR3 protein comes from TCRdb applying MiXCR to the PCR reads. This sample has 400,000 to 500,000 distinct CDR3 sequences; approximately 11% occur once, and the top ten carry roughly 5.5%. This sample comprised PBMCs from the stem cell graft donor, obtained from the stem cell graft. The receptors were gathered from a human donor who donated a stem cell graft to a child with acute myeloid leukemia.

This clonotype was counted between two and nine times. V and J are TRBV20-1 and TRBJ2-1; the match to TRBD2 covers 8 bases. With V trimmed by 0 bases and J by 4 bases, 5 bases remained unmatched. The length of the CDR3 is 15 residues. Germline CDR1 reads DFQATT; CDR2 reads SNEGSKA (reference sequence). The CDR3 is CSARDASSGYNEQFF. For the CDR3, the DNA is TGCAGTGCTAGAGATGCCTCTAGCGGGTACAATGAGCAGTTCTTC.

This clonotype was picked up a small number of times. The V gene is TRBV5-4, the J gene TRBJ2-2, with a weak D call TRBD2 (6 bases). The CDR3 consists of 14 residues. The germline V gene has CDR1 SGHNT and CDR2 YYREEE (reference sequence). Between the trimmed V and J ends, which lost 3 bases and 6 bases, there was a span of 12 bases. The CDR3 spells CASSSGLPSGELFF. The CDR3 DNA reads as TGTGCCAGCAGCTCGGGACTCCCCTCCGGGGAGCTGTTTTTT.

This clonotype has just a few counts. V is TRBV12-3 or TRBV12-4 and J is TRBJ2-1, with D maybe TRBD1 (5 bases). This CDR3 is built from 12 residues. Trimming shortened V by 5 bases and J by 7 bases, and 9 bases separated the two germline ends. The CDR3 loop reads CASSGAGNEQFF. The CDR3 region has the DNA TGTGCCAGCAGTGGGGCTGGGAATGAGCAGTTCTTC.

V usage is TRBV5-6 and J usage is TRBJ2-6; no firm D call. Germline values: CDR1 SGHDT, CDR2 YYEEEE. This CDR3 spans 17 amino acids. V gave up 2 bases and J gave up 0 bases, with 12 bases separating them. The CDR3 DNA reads TGTGCCAGCAGCTTTTCGAGAACAGTCTCTGGGGCCAACGTCCTGACTTTC. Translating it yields CASSFSRTVSGANVLTF.

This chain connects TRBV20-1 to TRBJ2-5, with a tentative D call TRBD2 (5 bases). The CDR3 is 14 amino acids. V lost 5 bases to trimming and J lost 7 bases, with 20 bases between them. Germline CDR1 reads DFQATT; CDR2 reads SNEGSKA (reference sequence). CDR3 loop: CSARRPQDLLTQYF. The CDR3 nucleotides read TGCAGTGCTCGGAGGCCCCAAGATCTACTGACCCAGTACTTC.

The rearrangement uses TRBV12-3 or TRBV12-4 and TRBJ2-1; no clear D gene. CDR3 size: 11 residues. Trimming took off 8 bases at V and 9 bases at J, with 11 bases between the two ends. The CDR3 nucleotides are TGTGCCAGCGGACCTGGGTCTGAGCAGTTCTTC. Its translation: CASGPGSEQFF.

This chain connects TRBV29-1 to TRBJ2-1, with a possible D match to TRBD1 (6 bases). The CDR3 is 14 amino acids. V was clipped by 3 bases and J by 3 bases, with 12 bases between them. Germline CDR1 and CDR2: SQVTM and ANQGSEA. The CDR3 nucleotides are TGCAGCGTTGAGCCGACAGGCCTCTACAATGAGCAGTTCTTC. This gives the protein CSVEPTGLYNEQFF.

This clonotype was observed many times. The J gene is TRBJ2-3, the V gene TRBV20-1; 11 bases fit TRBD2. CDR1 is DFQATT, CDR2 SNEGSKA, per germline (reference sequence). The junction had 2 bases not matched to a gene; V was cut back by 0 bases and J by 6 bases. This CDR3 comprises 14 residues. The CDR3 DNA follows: TGCAGTGCTAGAGATGCTAGCGGGAGGGATACGCAGTATTTT. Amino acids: CSARDASGRDTQYF.

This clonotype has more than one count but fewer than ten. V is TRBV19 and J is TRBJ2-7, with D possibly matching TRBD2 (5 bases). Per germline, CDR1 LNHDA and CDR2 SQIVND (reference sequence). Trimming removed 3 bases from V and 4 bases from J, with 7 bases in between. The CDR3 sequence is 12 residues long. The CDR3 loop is CASSMGSYEQYF. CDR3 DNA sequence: TGTGCCAGTAGTATGGGGAGTTACGAGCAGTACTTC.

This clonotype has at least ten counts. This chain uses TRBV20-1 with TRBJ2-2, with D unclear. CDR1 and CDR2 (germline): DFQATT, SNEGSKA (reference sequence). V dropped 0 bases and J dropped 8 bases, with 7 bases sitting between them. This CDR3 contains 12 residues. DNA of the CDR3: TGCAGTGCTAGAGATCTATTGGGGGAGCTGTTTTTT. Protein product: CSARDLLGELFF.

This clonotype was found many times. The CDR3 nucleotides read TGCAGCGTTGAGAGGCAGGGAGGGACCGGGGAGCTGTTTTTT. Translation gives CSVERQGGTGELFF. The rearrangement joins TRBV29-1 to TRBJ2-2; 7 nucleotides align to TRBD2. V lost 3 bases to trimming and J lost 5 bases; unmatched junction nucleotides: 6. Germline V gene data show CDR1 as SQVTM and CDR2 as ANQGSEA. This CDR3 is 14 amino acids long.

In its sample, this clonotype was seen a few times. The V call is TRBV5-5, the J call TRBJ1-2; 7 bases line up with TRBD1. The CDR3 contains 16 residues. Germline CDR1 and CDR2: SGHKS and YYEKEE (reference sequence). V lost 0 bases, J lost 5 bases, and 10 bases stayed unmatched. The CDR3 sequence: CASSLDPTGTEYGYTF. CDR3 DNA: TGTGCCAGCAGCTTGGATCCGACCGGGACAGAGTATGGCTACACCTTC.

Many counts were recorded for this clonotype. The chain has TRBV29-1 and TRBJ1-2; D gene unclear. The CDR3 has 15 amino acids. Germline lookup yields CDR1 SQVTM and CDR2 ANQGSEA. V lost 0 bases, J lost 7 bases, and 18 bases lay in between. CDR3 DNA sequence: TGCAGCGTTGAAGATCCGAGGGCTAATCGGGGTGGCTACACCTTC. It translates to CSVEDPRANRGGYTF.

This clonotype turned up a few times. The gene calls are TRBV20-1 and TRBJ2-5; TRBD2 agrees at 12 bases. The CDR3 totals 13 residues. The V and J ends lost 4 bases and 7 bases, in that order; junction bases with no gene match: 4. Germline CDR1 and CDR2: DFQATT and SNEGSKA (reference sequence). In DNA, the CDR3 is TGCAGTGCTAAACTAGCGGGAGGTGCGACCCAGTACTTC. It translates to CSAKLAGGATQYF.

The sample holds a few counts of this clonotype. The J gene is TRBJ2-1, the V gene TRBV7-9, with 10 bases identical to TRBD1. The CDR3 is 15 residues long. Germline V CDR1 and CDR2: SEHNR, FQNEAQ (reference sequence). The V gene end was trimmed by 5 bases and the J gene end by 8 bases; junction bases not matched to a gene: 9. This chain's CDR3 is CASSLPGQGSDEQFF. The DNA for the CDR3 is TGTGCCAGCAGCCTTCCGGGACAGGGGTCGGATGAGCAGTTCTTC.

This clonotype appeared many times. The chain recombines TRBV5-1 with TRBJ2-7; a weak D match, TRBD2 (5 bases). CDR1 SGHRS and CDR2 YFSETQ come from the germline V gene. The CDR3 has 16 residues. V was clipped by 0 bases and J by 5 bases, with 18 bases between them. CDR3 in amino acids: CASSLVLPLKRDEQYV. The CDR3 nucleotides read TGCGCCAGCAGCTTGGTCTTACCACTAAAGAGGGACGAGCAGTACGTC.

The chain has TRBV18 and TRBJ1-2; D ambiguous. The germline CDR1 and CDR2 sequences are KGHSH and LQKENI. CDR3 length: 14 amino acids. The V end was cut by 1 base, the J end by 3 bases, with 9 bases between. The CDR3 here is CASSPQGSDYGYTF. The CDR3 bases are TGTGCCAGCTCACCACAGGGATCCGACTATGGCTACACCTTC.

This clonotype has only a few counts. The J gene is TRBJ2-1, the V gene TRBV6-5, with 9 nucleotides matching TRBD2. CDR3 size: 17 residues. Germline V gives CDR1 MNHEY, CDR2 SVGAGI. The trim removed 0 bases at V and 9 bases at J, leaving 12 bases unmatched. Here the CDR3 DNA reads TGTGCCAGCAGTTACTCGAGTGGGGCGGGAGGGCCCGTTGAGCAGTTCTTC. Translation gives CASSYSSGAGGPVEQFF.

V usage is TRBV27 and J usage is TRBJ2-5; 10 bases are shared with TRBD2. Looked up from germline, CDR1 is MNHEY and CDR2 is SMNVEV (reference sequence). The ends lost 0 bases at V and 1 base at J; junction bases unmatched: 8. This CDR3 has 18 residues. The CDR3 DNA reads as TGTGCCAGCAGTTTATCGGGACTAGCGCGACGGGGCCAAGAGACCCAGTACTTC. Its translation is CASSLSGLARRGQETQYF.

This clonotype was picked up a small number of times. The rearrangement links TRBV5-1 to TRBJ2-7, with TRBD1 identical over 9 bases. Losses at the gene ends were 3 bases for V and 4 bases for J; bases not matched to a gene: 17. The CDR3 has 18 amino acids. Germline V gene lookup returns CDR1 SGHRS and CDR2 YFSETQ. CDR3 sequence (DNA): TGCGCCAGCAGCTCACCCGGGACAGGGTTCCCTCCGGCGTACGAGCAGTACTTC. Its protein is CASSSPGTGFPPAYEQYF.

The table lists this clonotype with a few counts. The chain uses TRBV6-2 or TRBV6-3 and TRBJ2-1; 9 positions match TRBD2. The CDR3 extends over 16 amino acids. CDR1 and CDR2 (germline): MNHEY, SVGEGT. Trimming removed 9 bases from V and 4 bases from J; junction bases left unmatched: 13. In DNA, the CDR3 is TGTGCCAGTAGTCCGCTCGGCGGGAGGGCATACAATGAGCAGTTCTTC. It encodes CASSPLGGRAYNEQFF.

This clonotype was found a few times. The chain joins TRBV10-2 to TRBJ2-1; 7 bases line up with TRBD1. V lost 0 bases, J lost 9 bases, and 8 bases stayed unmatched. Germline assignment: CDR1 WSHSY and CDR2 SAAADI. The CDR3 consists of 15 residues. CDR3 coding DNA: TGCGCCAGCAGTGAGTCTGAGACAGGGATAATTGAGCAGTTCTTC. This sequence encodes CASSESETGIIEQFF.

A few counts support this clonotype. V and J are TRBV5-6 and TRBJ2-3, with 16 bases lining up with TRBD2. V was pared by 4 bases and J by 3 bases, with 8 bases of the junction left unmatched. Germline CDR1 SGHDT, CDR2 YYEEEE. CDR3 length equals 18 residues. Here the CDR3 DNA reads TGTGCCAGCAGCCAAGGGACTAGCGGGGGGGCTAGGACAGATACGCAGTATTTT. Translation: CASSQGTSGGARTDTQYF.

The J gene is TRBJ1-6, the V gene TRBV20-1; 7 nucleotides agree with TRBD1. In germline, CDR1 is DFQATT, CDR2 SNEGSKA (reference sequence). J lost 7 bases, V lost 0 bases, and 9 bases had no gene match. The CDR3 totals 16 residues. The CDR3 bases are TGCAGTGCTAGAGACACAGGGGTGTTGCGAAATTCACCCCTCCACTTT. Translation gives CSARDTGVLRNSPLHF.

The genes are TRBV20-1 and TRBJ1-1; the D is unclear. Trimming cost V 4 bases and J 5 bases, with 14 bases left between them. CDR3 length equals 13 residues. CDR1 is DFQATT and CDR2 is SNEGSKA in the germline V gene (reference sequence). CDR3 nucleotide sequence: TGCAGTGCTAAAAGAGATGCGTGGACTGAAGCTTTCTTT. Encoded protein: CSAKRDAWTEAFF.

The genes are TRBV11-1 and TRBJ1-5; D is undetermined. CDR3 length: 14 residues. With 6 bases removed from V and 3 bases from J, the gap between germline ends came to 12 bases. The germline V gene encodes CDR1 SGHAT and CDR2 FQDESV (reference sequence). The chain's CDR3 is CASSGAGNNQPQHF. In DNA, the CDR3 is TGTGCCAGCAGTGGAGCGGGGAACAATCAGCCCCAGCATTTT.

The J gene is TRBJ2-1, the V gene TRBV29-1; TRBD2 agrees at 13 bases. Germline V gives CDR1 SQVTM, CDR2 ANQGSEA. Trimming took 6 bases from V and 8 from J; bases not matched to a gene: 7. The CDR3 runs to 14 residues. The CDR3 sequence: CSVATSGRGYEQFF. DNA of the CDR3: TGCAGCGTCGCAACTAGCGGGAGGGGGTATGAGCAGTTCTTC.